The 18 T cell receptor beta chains given below trace back to one sample, sequenced in a study of radiotherapy plus CTLA-4 blockade in lung cancer. TCRdb keeps only in-frame clones here, not all; method: immunoSEQ multiplex PCR. The table lists 78,000 or so clones, around 86% of them singletons. Specimen: peripheral blood, collected from a patient treated with radiotherapy plus ipilimumab. The receptors come from a human donor with non-small cell lung cancer who had stable disease on radiotherapy plus ipilimumab.

The V and J genes are TRBV19 and TRBJ2-4, with D unresolved. V was clipped by 5 bases and J by 1 base, with 6 bases between them. The CDR3 spans 13 residues. CDR1 is LNHDA, CDR2 SQIVND, per germline (reference sequence). CDR3 DNA sequence: TGTGCCAGTAGTCCCGGGGCCAAAAACATTCAGTACTTC. Its protein is CASSPGAKNIQYF. The whole variable domain, filled in from reference TRBV19 and TRBJ2-4, reads DGGITQSPKYLFRKEGQNVTLSCEQNLNHDAMYWYRQDPGQGLRLIYYSQIVNDFQKGDIAEGYSVSREKKESFPLTVTSAQKNPTAFYLCASSPGAKNIQYFGAGTRLSVL.

The V call is TRBV6-6, the J call TRBJ1-5; TRBD1 agrees at 7 bases. The CDR3 contains 14 residues. The germline gives CDR1 MNHNY, CDR2 SVGAGI (reference sequence). V trimming: 7 bases; J trimming: 3 bases; junction bases outside the gene matches: 6. CDR3 sequence (DNA): TGTGCCAGCAACGACAGGGCTCCCAATCAGCCCCAGCATTTT. It is translated as CASNDRAPNQPQHF.

The J gene is TRBJ1-2, the V gene TRBV28; the D is unclear. The CDR3 has 12 amino acids. V was clipped by 5 bases and J by 2 bases, with 6 bases between them. Looked up from germline, CDR1 is MDHEN and CDR2 is SYDVKM. CDR3 amino acids: CASSIVNYGYTF. The CDR3 DNA sequence: TGTGCCAGCAGTATAGTGAACTATGGCTACACCTTC.

This chain joins TRBV7-9 and TRBJ2-1; tentatively, D is TRBD2 (5 bases). This CDR3 is 15 amino acids long. CDR1 is SEHNR and CDR2 is FQNEAQ in the germline V gene (reference sequence). The V end lost 3 bases, the J end lost 1 base, and 10 bases lay between the germline ends. CDR3 residues: CASSFARASYNEQFF. The CDR3 coding sequence is TGTGCCAGCAGCTTCGCGCGGGCGTCCTACAATGAGCAGTTCTTC.

In this sample, this clone turned up a few times. The CDR3 sequence: CASSMGLRNTEAFF. CDR3 in DNA: TGTGCCAGTAGTATGGGACTACGGAACACTGAAGCTTTCTTT. V usage is TRBV19 and J usage is TRBJ1-1, with D maybe TRBD1 (5 bases). This CDR3 has 14 amino acids. The ends were cut back, 3 bases at V and 1 base at J, with 9 bases in the middle. Germline V gene lookup returns CDR1 LNHDA and CDR2 SQIVND (reference sequence).

This sequence joins TRBV6-5 and TRBJ1-2; 12 bases are a match to TRBD1. Germline-derived CDR1 and CDR2 are MNHEY and SVGAGI. This CDR3 has 14 amino acids. The junction had 3 bases not matched to a gene; V was cut back by 6 bases and J by 4 bases. The CDR3 sequence: CASRGTGGVYGYTF. CDR3 in DNA: TGTGCCAGCAGAGGGACAGGGGGCGTCTATGGCTACACCTTC.

The chain joins TRBV29-1 to TRBJ1-5; 10 bases fit TRBD1. V dropped 6 bases and J dropped 5; count of bases not matched to a gene: 1. Per the germline V gene, CDR1 is SQVTM and CDR2 is ANQGSEA. The CDR3 runs to 12 residues. The CDR3 region has the DNA TGCAGCGTAGGGACAGGGGATCAGCCCCAGCATTTT. Translation gives CSVGTGDQPQHF.

CDR3 protein: CASSLVRETQYF. For the CDR3, the DNA is TGTGCCAGCAGTTTGGTAAGGGAGACCCAGTACTTC. The V and J genes are TRBV28 and TRBJ2-5; D remains unclear. Germline lookup yields CDR1 MDHEN and CDR2 SYDVKM. With 3 bases removed from V and 5 bases from J, the gap between germline ends came to 7 bases. The CDR3 has 12 amino acids.

The chain has TRBV6-5 and TRBJ2-1; 15 nucleotides agree with TRBD2. The CDR3 is 15 amino acids. V gave up 7 bases and J gave up 6 bases; unmatched junction bases: 4. Per germline, CDR1 MNHEY and CDR2 SVGAGI. The CDR3 is CASTGTSGRLNEQFF. CDR3 nucleotide sequence: TGTGCCAGCACAGGGACTAGCGGGAGGCTCAATGAGCAGTTCTTC.

V usage is TRBV28 and J usage is TRBJ2-6; D may be TRBD2 (6 bases). CDR3 length equals 15 residues. Trimming took off 2 bases at V and 2 bases at J, with 7 bases between the two ends. Germline values: CDR1 MDHEN, CDR2 SYDVKM. The CDR3 DNA reads TGTGCCAGCAGTTTAACGGGGGCTGGGGCCAACGTCCTGACTTTC. The encoded protein is CASSLTGAGANVLTF.

The chain links TRBV5-6 to TRBJ1-6; D call uncertain. This CDR3 has 17 residues. V was trimmed by 0 bases and J by 2 bases, leaving 12 bases between them. Germline-derived CDR1 and CDR2 are SGHDT and YYEEEE. The CDR3 sequence is CASSLEEGVAYNSPLHF. CDR3 sequence (DNA): TGTGCCAGCAGCTTGGAGGAGGGTGTTGCCTATAATTCACCCCTCCACTTT.

The V call is TRBV6-5, the J call TRBJ2-3, with 8 bases aligning to TRBD1. Germline CDR1 reads MNHEY; CDR2 reads SVGAGI. J lost 5 bases, V lost 0 bases, and 7 bases had no gene match. The CDR3 extends over 16 amino acids. This CDR3 is CASSYSGQGAGDTQYF. CDR3 nucleotide sequence: TGTGCCAGCAGTTACTCGGGGCAGGGGGCAGGAGATACGCAGTATTTT.

This clone turned up a few times. At the DNA level, this CDR3 is encoded by other sequences in the same sample as well. This chain connects TRBV9 to TRBJ2-7; D uncertain. Trimming stripped 0 bases from V and 0 bases from J, with 10 bases between. Germline V CDR1 and CDR2: SGDLS, YYNGEE. The CDR3 is 15 amino acids. CDR3 amino acids: CASSVAGTFSYEQYF. For the CDR3, the DNA is TGTGCCAGCAGCGTAGCGGGTACCTTCTCCTACGAGCAGTACTTC.

This chain uses TRBV13 with TRBJ2-1, with D maybe TRBD1 (5 bases). CDR3 length: 14 residues. V lost 10 bases and J lost 2, with 15 bases in between. Germline V gene lookup returns CDR1 PRHDT and CDR2 FYEKMQ (reference sequence). CDR3 amino acids: CATQGRDTYNEQFF. As DNA, the CDR3 is TGTGCCACCCAGGGCAGGGATACCTACAATGAGCAGTTCTTC.

This clone was counted once. CDR3 sequence: CAWSLGAQQPQHF. In nucleotides, the CDR3 is TGTGCCTGGAGTTTAGGGGCACAGCAGCCCCAGCATTTT. The rearrangement uses TRBV30 and TRBJ1-5, with D possibly TRBD1 on 5 matching bases. Germline values: CDR1 GTSNPN, CDR2 SVGIG (reference sequence). There are 13 residues in the CDR3. V shed 2 bases and J shed 7 bases, with 12 bases lying between them.

Turning to this clone: Other DNA sequences in this sample translate to the same CDR3. This chain uses TRBV6-1 with TRBJ2-7, with 8 bases identical to TRBD2. V dropped 2 bases and J dropped 4; count of bases not matched to a gene: 7. There are 15 residues in the CDR3. CDR1 is MNHNS and CDR2 is SASEGT in the germline V gene. This chain's CDR3 is CASSEQSSGHYEQYF. CDR3 nucleotide sequence: TGTGCCAGCAGTGAACAGTCTAGCGGGCATTACGAGCAGTACTTC.

The V call is TRBV5-4, the J call TRBJ2-6; TRBD1 agrees at 7 bases. Trimming removed 0 bases from V and 4 bases from J; junction bases left unmatched: 4. The germline CDR1 and CDR2 sequences are SGHNT and YYREEE (reference sequence). CDR3 length: 16 residues. DNA for the CDR3: TGTGCCAGCAGCTTGGCTACAGGGGTCGGGGCCAACGTCCTGACTTTC. Its translation is CASSLATGVGANVLTF.

The V gene is TRBV6-6, the J gene TRBJ1-1, with unresolved D. V lost 6 bases and J lost 1, with 9 bases in between. CDR1 and CDR2 (germline): MNHNY, SVGAGI (reference sequence). CDR3 length: 13 residues. The CDR3 DNA is TGTGCCAGCAGCCTTACACGGAACACTGAAGCTTTCTTT. Translating it yields CASSLTRNTEAFF.